This T cell receptor beta chain was obtained from a study of blood T cell repertoires in COVID-19. Study summary: Samples came from the United States, Italy and Spain, spanning acute and convalescent COVID-19.

Method: immunoSEQ multiplex PCR; TCRdb's copy keeps in-frame clones and lacks some. The data contain around 130,000 clones, around 82% of them singletons. A single count supports this clone. Germline V CDR1 and CDR2: LGHDT, YNNKEL (reference sequence). CDR3 length: 12 residues. V shed 6 bases and J shed 2 bases, with 7 bases lying between them. The chain links TRBV3-1 (or the pseudogene TRBV3-2) to TRBJ1-1, with D possibly matching TRBD1 (5 bases). This sequence was found in a human donor in a cohort sampled during active COVID-19. What was sequenced was peripheral blood. The CDR3 spells CASRGTNTEAFF. CDR3 coding DNA: TGTGCCAGCAGGGGGACTAACACTGAAGCTTTCTTT.